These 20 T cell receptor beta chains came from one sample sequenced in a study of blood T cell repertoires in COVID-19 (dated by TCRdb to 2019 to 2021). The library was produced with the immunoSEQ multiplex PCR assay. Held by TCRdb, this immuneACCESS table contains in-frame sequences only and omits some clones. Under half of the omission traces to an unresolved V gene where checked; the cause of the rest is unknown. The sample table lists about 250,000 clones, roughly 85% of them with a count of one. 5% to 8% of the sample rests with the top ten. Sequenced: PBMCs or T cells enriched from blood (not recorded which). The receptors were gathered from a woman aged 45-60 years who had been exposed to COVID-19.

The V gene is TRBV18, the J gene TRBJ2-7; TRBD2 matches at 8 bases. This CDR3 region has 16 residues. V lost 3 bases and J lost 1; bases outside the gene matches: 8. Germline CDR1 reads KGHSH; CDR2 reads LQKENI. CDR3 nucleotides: TGTGCCAGCTCACCTCAGACACTAGCGGTTTCCTACGAGCAGTACTTC. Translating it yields CASSPQTLAVSYEQYF.

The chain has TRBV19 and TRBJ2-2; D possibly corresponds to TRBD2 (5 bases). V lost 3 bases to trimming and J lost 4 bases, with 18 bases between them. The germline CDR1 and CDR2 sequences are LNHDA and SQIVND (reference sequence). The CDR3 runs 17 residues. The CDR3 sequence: CASSMGEAVSPTGELFF. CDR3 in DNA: TGTGCCAGTAGTATGGGAGAAGCCGTGAGTCCCACCGGGGAGCTGTTTTTT.

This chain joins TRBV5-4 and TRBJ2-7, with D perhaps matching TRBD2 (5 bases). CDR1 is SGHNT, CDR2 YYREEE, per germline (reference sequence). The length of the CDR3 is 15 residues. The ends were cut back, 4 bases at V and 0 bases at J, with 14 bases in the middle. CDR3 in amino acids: CASSPGGWASYEQYF. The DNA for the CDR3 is TGTGCCAGCAGCCCTGGAGGTTGGGCCTCCTACGAGCAGTACTTC.

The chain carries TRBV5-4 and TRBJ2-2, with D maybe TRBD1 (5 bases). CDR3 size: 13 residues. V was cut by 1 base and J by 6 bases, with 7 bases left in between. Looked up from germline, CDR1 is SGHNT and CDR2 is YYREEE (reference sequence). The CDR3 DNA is TGTGCCAGCAGCTTGTTAGGGGCCGGGGAGCTGTTTTTT. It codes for CASSLLGAGELFF.

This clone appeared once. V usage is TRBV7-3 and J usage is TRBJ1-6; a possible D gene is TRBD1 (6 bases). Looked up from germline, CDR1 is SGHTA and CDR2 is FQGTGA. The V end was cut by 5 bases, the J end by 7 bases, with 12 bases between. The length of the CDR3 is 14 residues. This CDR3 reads CASSVGAENSPLHF. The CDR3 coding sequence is TGTGCCAGCAGCGTGGGGGCGGAGAATTCACCCCTCCACTTT.

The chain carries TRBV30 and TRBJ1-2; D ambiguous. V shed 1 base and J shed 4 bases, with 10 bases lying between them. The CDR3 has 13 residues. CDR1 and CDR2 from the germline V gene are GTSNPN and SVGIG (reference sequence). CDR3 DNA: TGTGCCTGGAGTGATGCAGGATTCTATGGCTACACCTTC. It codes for CAWSDAGFYGYTF.

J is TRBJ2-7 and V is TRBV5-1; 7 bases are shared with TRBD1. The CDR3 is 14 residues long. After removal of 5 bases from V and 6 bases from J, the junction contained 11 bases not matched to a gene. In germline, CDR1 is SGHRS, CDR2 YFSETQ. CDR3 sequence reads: CASRIATGSGEQYF. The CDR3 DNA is TGCGCCAGCAGGATAGCGACAGGGAGCGGCGAGCAGTACTTC.

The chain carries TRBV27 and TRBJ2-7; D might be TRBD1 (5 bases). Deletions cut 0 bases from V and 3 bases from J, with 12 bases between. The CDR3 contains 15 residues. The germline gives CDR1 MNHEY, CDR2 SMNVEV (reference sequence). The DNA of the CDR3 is TGTGCCAGCAGTTTATCGAAGACAGCTGGCTACGAGCAGTACTTC. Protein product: CASSLSKTAGYEQYF.

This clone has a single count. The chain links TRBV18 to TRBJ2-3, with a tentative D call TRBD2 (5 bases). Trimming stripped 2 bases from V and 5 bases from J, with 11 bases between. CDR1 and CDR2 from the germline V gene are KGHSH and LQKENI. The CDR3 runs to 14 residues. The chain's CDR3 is CASSPWETQDTQYF. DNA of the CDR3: TGTGCCAGCTCACCATGGGAGACTCAAGATACGCAGTATTTT.

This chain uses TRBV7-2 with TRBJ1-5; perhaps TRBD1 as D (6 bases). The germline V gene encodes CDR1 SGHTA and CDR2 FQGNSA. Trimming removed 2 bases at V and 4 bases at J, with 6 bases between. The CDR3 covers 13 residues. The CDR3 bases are TGTGCCAGCAGCTTAAGGGGGAATCAGCCCCAGCATTTT. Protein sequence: CASSLRGNQPQHF. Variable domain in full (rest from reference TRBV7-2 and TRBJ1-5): GAGVSQSPSNKVTEKGKDVELRCDPISGHTALYWYRQSLGQGLEFLIYFQGNSAPDKSGLPSDRFSAERTGGSVSTLTIQRTQQEDSAVYLCASSLRGNQPQHFGDGTRLSIL.

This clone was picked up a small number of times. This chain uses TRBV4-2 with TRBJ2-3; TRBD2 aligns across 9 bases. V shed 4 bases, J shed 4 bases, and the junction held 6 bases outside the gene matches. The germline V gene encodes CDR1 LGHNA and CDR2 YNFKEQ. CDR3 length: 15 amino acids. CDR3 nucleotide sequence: TGTGCCAGCAGCCTCAAGAGCGGGGGGTCAGATACGCAGTATTTT. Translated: CASSLKSGGSDTQYF.

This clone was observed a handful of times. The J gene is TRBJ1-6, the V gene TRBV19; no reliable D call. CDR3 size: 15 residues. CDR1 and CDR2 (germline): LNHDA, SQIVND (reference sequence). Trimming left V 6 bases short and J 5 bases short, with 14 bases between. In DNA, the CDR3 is TGTGCCAGTAGCCCTCAAGGGAGGGATAATTCACCCCTCCACTTT. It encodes CASSPQGRDNSPLHF.

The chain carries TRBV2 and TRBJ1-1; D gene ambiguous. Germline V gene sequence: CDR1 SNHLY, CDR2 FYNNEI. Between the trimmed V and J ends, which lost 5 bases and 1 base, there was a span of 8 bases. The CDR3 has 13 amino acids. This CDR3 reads CASSTKQNTEAFF. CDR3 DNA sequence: TGTGCCAGCAGTACTAAACAGAACACTGAAGCTTTCTTT.

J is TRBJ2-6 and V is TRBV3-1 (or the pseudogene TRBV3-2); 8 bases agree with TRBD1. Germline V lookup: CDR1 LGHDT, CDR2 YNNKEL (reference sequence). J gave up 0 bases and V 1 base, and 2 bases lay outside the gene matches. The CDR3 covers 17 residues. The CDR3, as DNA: TGTGCCAGCAGCCAAGCGGGACAGGTCTCTGGGGCCAACGTCCTGACTTTC. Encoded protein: CASSQAGQVSGANVLTF.

DNA for the CDR3: TGTGCCAGCAGCCGGAGCGAAACGTCGGGAACTGAAGCTTTCTTT. It translates to CASSRSETSGTEAFF. The chain couples TRBV4-2 to TRBJ1-1; no reliable D call. The CDR3 sequence is 15 residues long. V was pared by 4 bases and J by 5 bases, with 17 bases between. The germline CDR1 and CDR2 sequences are LGHNA and YNFKEQ.

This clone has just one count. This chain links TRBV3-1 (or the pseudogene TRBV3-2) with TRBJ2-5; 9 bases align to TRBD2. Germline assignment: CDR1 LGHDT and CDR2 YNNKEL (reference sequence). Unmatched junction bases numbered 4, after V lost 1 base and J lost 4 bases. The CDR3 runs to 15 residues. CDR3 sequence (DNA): TGTGCCAGCAGCCAAGGGACTAGCGTACGAGAGACCCAGTACTTC. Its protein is CASSQGTSVRETQYF.

As DNA, the CDR3 is TGTGCCAGCAGCCCTAGCGGGGGGCAAACAGATACGCAGTATTTT. Amino acids: CASSPSGGQTDTQYF. The V call is TRBV7-8, the J call TRBJ2-3; TRBD2 matches at 11 bases. Germline CDR1 is SGHVS and CDR2 is FQNEAQ. V lost 5 bases, J lost 3 bases, and 4 bases stayed unmatched. The CDR3 is 15 amino acids.

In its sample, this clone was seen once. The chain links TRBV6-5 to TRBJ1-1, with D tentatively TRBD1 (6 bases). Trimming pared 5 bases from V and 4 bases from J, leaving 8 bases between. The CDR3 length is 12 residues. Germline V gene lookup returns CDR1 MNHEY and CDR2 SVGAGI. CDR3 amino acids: CASSTGSTEAFF. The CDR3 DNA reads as TGTGCCAGCAGTACAGGGAGCACTGAAGCTTTCTTT.

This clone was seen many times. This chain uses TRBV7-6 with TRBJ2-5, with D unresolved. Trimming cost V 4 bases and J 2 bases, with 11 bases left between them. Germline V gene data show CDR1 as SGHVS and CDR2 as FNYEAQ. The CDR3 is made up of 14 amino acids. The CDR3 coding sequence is TGTGCCAGCAGCTCACTGACAAAACAAGAGACCCAGTACTTC. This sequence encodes CASSSLTKQETQYF.

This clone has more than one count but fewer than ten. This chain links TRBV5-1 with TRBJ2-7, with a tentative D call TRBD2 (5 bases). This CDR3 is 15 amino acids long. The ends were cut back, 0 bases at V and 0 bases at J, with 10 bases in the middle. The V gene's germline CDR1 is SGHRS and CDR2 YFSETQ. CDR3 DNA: TGCGCCAGCAGCTTGGGTTTAGCGCTCTCCTACGAGCAGTACTTC. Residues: CASSLGLALSYEQYF.